This T cell receptor beta chain was identified in a study of response to subunit inactivated influenza vaccine. This CDR3 spans 16 amino acids. Germline-derived CDR1 and CDR2 are MDHEN and SYDVKM. With 3 bases removed from V and 1 base from J, the gap between germline ends came to 15 bases. TCRdb ran MiXCR on the RT-PCR reads and lists one entry per CDR3 protein. In the table there are fewer than 700,000 distinct CDR3 sequences, about an eighth of which are singletons. There are a few counts of this clonotype. This TCR came from a man between 45 and 60 years old who received an inactivated influenza vaccine. Sequenced here: PBMCs from blood, sampled more than 35 days after vaccination. The J gene is TRBJ1-1, the V gene TRBV28; D might be TRBD1 (5 bases). CDR3 DNA: TGTGCCAGCAGTTTGGGGGGGGGACTGACGAACACTGAAGCTTTCTTT. Translating it yields CASSLGGGLTNTEAFF.